This T cell receptor beta chain was obtained from a study of blood T cell repertoires in COVID-19. Study processing details: Amplification from reference gene primers served as the basis for estimated nucleated cell counts. Clones were sequenced by immunoSEQ multiplex PCR, and TCRdb holds only the in-frame ones, with some missing. D and trimming were read from the DNA, whereas the V and J calls and clone size are those reported in that table. The data show about 120,000 clones, approximately 81% seen once. V lost 2 bases, J lost 4 bases, and 8 bases lay in between. CDR3 length equals 13 residues. In germline, CDR1 is MDHEN, CDR2 SYDVKM.

This receptor was obtained from a man between 60 and 70 years old with acute or convalescent COVID-19. J is TRBJ2-5 and V is TRBV28, with D uncertain. The material sequenced was peripheral blood. The chain's CDR3 is CASSLASPETQYF. Here the CDR3 DNA reads TGTGCCAGCAGTTTAGCTAGTCCAGAGACCCAGTACTTC.